Shown below are 12 T cell receptor beta chains from a single sample sequenced in a study of T cells after yellow fever vaccination. In TCRdb, the 5' RACE reads were re-called with MiXCR into one record per CDR3 protein. The sample carries 450,000 to 650,000 distinct CDR3 sequences, 21% recorded once. The specimen was PBMCs, collected 20 to 25 days after the first yellow fever vaccination. These receptors originate from a man in his late teens or twenties who received the YFV17D yellow fever vaccine.

The chain joins TRBV20-1 to TRBJ2-5; D possibly corresponds to TRBD2 (5 bases). The CDR3 contains 14 residues. V lost 6 bases and J 5 bases, leaving 19 bases between the germline ends. Germline CDR1 reads DFQATT; CDR2 reads SNEGSKA (reference sequence). For the CDR3, the DNA is TGCAGTGCAGGGCTAGGAAATCGAGGGGAGACCCAGTACTTC. As protein: CSAGLGNRGETQYF.

This clonotype was seen at least ten times. The chain recombines TRBV12-3 or TRBV12-4 with TRBJ1-1; weak D call: TRBD1 (5 bases). CDR3 length equals 16 residues. The ends were cut back, 7 bases at V and 4 bases at J, with 22 bases in the middle. The CDR3 coding sequence is TGTGCCAGCACCCCAAGGCAGGGCCGGTGGGGCACTGAAGCTTTCTTT. This encodes CASTPRQGRWGTEAFF.

This clonotype occurred a few times. The chain has TRBV2 and TRBJ2-1; 9 bases fit TRBD1. Germline V CDR1 and CDR2: SNHLY, FYNNEI. V shed 6 bases and J 7 bases; nucleotides not matched to a gene: 7. The CDR3 sequence is 14 residues long. CDR3 bases: TGTGCCAGCAGCCGGGACAGGGAGGTTAATGAGCAGTTCTTC. Translating it yields CASSRDREVNEQFF.

The gene calls are TRBV29-1 and TRBJ2-7, with 9 nucleotides matching TRBD1. The CDR3 is 15 amino acids. J lost 2 bases, V lost 2 bases, and 7 bases had no gene match. Germline assignment: CDR1 SQVTM and CDR2 ANQGSEA. The CDR3 is CSVESPDRGPYEQYF. The CDR3 DNA is TGCAGCGTTGAATCCCCGGACAGGGGCCCCTACGAGCAGTACTTC.

The gene calls are TRBV30 and TRBJ1-1; 7 bases fit TRBD1. V gave up 0 bases and J gave up 0 bases; unmatched junction bases: 7. The germline V gene has CDR1 GTSNPN and CDR2 SVGIG (reference sequence). This CDR3 has 16 residues. This chain's CDR3 is CAWSVFIGTVNTEAFF. CDR3 bases: TGTGCCTGGAGTGTTTTCATAGGGACAGTGAACACTGAAGCTTTCTTT.

As to this clonotype: Germline and junction disagree at one end, which may indicate a read error. The V gene is TRBV18, the J gene TRBJ2-3; no definite D call. CDR1 KGHSH and CDR2 LQKENI come from the germline V gene. The CDR3 has 15 amino acids. The CDR3 loop is CASSPPSVGTDTPYF. The CDR3 DNA reads as TGTGCCAGCTCCCCTCCCTCCGTGGGAACGGATACGCCGTATTTT.

The rearrangement links TRBV7-2 to TRBJ1-6, with TRBD1 matching over 8 bases. This CDR3 region has 16 residues. V was pared by 5 bases and J by 3 bases, with 6 bases of the junction left unmatched. Germline V gives CDR1 SGHTA, CDR2 FQGNSA. CDR3: CASSPLDRGYNSPLHF. The CDR3 DNA reads as TGTGCCAGCAGCCCGCTCGACAGGGGCTATAATTCACCCCTCCACTTT.

This clonotype has just a few counts. V gene TRBV21-1 combines with J gene TRBJ1-5; the tabulated D call, TRBD1, remains unverified against the DNA. TRBV21-1 is a documented pseudogene. The CDR3 runs to 16 residues. CDR3 DNA sequence: TGTGCCACCGACCGGGAAGACAGTAATAGCAATCAGCCCCAGCATTTT. Translation: CATDREDSNSNQPQHF.

The chain carries TRBV27 and TRBJ2-1; D is uncertain. The CDR3 is 14 amino acids. From germline, CDR1 is MNHEY and CDR2 SMNVEV (reference sequence). Trimming took 3 bases from V and 10 from J, leaving 16 bases between them. CDR3 nucleotides: TGTGCCAGCAGTTTTCGACGGACCGCTCAGGAGCAGTTCTTC. It codes for CASSFRRTAQEQFF.

This clonotype was counted only a few times. The genes are TRBV7-8 and TRBJ1-1; D unclear. Germline assignment: CDR1 SGHVS and CDR2 FQNEAQ. The CDR3 sequence is 15 residues long. The V gene lost 5 bases and the J gene lost 6 bases, with 19 bases spanning the gap. The CDR3 DNA reads as TGTGCCAGCAGCATCGTCGGATTGTCCTGGGCTGAAGCTTTCTTT. This gives the protein CASSIVGLSWAEAFF.

This clonotype was observed a few times. The CDR3 spells CASRGVVDTQYF. CDR3 coding DNA: TGTGCCAGCAGGGGAGTGGTAGATACGCAGTATTTT. This chain connects TRBV25-1 to TRBJ2-3; tentative D call: TRBD2 (5 bases). The CDR3 runs 12 residues. Germline-derived CDR1 and CDR2 are MGHDK and SYGVNS. The V end lost 6 bases, the J end lost 5 bases, and 9 bases lay between the germline ends. The full variable domain, rest sourced from reference TRBV25-1 and TRBJ2-3, is EADIYQTPRYLVIGTGKKITLECSQTMGHDKMYWYQQDPGMELHLIHYSYGVNSTEKGDLSSESTVSRIRTEHFPLTLESARPSHTSQYLCASRGVVDTQYFGPGTRLTVL.

The chain carries TRBV25-1 and TRBJ1-5; D is ambiguous. The germline gives CDR1 MGHDK, CDR2 SYGVNS. CDR3 length equals 13 residues. With 2 bases removed from V and 8 bases from J, the gap between germline ends came to 10 bases. CDR3 in amino acids: CASSELSGKPQHF. Written as DNA, the CDR3 is TGTGCCAGCAGTGAACTGTCGGGGAAGCCCCAGCATTTT.